The 5 T cell receptor beta chains below all came from one sample that was sequenced in a study of blood T cells in healthy people across ages. Alongside a J-beta primer mix, a sample-barcoded 5' primer served in a second PCR lasting roughly 7 to 12 cycles. TCRdb analysed the 5' RACE reads with MiXCR anew, one entry per CDR3 protein. The table includes over 950,000 distinct CDR3 sequences, 35% to 40% detected once. Sequencing was done on a sample of blood. All receptors derive from a man aged 18 to 29 in good health.

V gene TRBV10-3 combines with J gene TRBJ2-3; tentative D call: TRBD1 (6 bases). The CDR3 extends over 16 amino acids. The V gene lost 4 bases and the J gene lost 0 bases, with 14 bases spanning the gap. Germline CDR1 ENHRY, CDR2 SYGVKD. Written as DNA, the CDR3 is TGTGCCATCAGTGGGACCCCGGGACAAAGCACAGATACGCAGTATTTT. Protein sequence: CAISGTPGQSTDTQYF.

This rearrangement joins TRBV6-1 to TRBJ1-1; tentatively, D is TRBD1 (6 bases). The germline V gene has CDR1 MNHNS and CDR2 SASEGT. CDR3 length: 14 amino acids. Trimming left V 0 bases short and J 2 bases short, with 7 bases between. CDR3 coding DNA: TGTGCCAGCAGTGAAGCGGGACACAACACTGAAGCTTTCTTT. Protein: CASSEAGHNTEAFF.

This clonotype has just one count. The CDR3 reads CASSGDGQGVYGYTF. DNA for the CDR3: TGTGCCAGCAGCGGAGATGGACAGGGAGTCTATGGCTACACCTTC. The chain uses TRBV7-9 and TRBJ1-2; 8 bases are shared with TRBD1. This CDR3 contains 15 residues. After removal of 5 bases from V and 4 bases from J, the junction contained 9 bases not matched to a gene. Germline CDR1 reads SEHNR; CDR2 reads FQNEAQ (reference sequence).

This chain connects TRBV6-2 or TRBV6-3 to TRBJ2-3; D might be TRBD1 (6 bases). Per germline, CDR1 MNHEY and CDR2 SVGEGT. The CDR3 is 15 residues long. Trimming removed 8 bases from V and 4 bases from J, with 19 bases in between. CDR3 residues: CASRIVGTLPDTQYF. The CDR3 DNA reads TGTGCCAGCCGTATAGTAGGGACATTACCAGATACGCAGTATTTT.

This sequence joins TRBV4-3 and TRBJ2-1, with 8 bases that match TRBD2. J lost 7 bases, V lost 4 bases, and 12 bases had no gene match. Germline V gives CDR1 LGHNA, CDR2 YSLEER. CDR3 length: 16 amino acids. The CDR3 DNA sequence: TGCGCCAGCAGCCGTAACAGAGCGGGGGCGGGGAATGAGCAGTTCTTC. This codes for CASSRNRAGAGNEQFF.